This T cell receptor (beta chain) came from a study of T cell responses to AZD1222 COVID-19 vaccine. Study-level information: Second doses at about 4 or about 12 weeks were pooled. Study-level results: Only six or seven AZD1222 recipients tested seropositive at baseline. Vaccine-associated CD4 TCRs ranged over spike, dominating at 160-218 and 743-854. The study sampled repertoires only after the peak T cell response.

Using immunoSEQ multiplex PCR, the repertoire was profiled, and TCRdb retains in-frame clones only, with some absent. The table lists about 150,000 clones, roughly 92% of them singletons. This clone was detected only once. The antigen is unknown. The CDR3 has 11 amino acids. V was trimmed by 4 bases and J by 4 bases, leaving 7 bases between them. Germline V gene data show CDR1 as SQVTM and CDR2 as ANQGSEA. Sample: peripheral blood, taken on day 0 of AZD1222 vaccination. The chain links TRBV29-1 to TRBJ1-2; no firm D call. The clonotype comes from an adult in good health. CDR3 bases: TGCAGCGTTGGAGAAAGCTATGGCTACACCTTC. The encoded protein is CSVGESYGYTF.